This TCR beta chain appears in the sequencing data of a study of blood T cell repertoires in COVID-19 (dated by TCRdb to about 2020). In terms of the full investigation: Samples from collaborators originated in the United States, Italy and Spain and spanned both the acute and convalescent phases of COVID-19. Where HLA class I and class II types were available, the types were taken from metadata supplied by the sample provider, not from assay-based typing. The prospective study material was composed of cDNA or gDNA derived from T cells, B-cell-depleted T cells, or PBMCs. Deeply sampled blood TCRbeta repertoires from subjects exposed to, actively infected with, or recovered from COVID-19 were included in the dataset. A freely available public database, intended as a resource for researchers studying the immune response to SARS-CoV-2, is where the repertoires were released. The sample metadata nearly always contained a de-identified subject ID, COVID-19 status, age in years and sex. Samples were obtained from the ongoing ImmuneRACE study (first 160 participants) and from over 1,000 subjects provided by 6 global collaborators.

The immunoSEQ Assay, a bias-controlled multiplex PCR, was used to amplify TCRbeta CDR3 regions from genomic DNA. On the authors' methods: The number of nucleated cells in each sample was estimated by amplification of reference gene primers within the assay. To quantify the absolute abundance of each unique TCRbeta CDR3 rearrangement, sequence reads were collapsed and filtered. For each sample, productive Simpson clonality was calculated as the square root of Simpson's diversity index over productive rearrangements. TCRdb stores this immuneACCESS table with in-frame sequences only. Part of the clones is absent; in the studies checked, under half of the shortfall reflects unresolved V genes, and no reason is known for the rest. V and J calls plus clone size are reproduced from that table; the DNA served to infer D and trimming. This sample is represented by 350,000 or so clones; about 88% of them were singletons. The ten largest make up approximately 0.93% of the sample.

Participants in the prospective study were enrolled through a virtual design, were aged roughly 18 to 100 years, and lived in fewer than 30 United States geographic areas. Cohort assignment in the prospective study relied on participant-reported clinical history from a screening survey and a study questionnaire. A participant counted as exposed if, within 2 weeks of entering the study, that participant had been in contact with someone who had a PCR-confirmed or clinician-diagnosed COVID-19 case. Each participant in the prospective study had whole blood, serum and a nasopharyngeal or oropharyngeal swab collected by mobile phlebotomists. Prospective study participants could optionally give additional blood draws and questionnaires over an approximately two-month period. Blood samples from the prospective study were shipped frozen or at room temperature prior to DNA extraction. What the study reported, not specific to this receptor: Clinical and demographic metadata were provided uncurated, with the amount varying by source and participant.

Regarding this clone: The antigen it recognizes is unknown. Base-call qualities are not available, and no considerably larger clone is one nucleotide away.

V is pared back by 4 bases and J by 0 bases, with 10 bases lying between the germline termini. From the cysteine up to the phenylalanine, the CDR3 has a length of 16 residues. Here the CDR3 DNA is all that survives: 48 bases in frame from base 1. CDR1 and CDR2, looked up from the germline V gene, are SGHVS and FQNEAQ. Sequencing was performed on PBMCs or T cells enriched from blood (not recorded which). The rearrangement joined TRBV7-8 to TRBJ2-6, with a weak D call of TRBD1 (6 bases match). The receptor was derived from a woman aged 30 to 39 who had been exposed to COVID-19. This receptor carries the CDR3 CASSWGHLSGANVLTF. The DNA sequence is as follows: TGTGCCAGCAGCTGGGGACACCTCTCTGGGGCCAACGTCCTGACTTTC. Reference TRBV7-8 and TRBJ2-6 genes cover what lies past the CDR3, so the full variable domain is GAGVSQSPRYKVAKRGQDVALRCDPISGHVSLFWYQQALGQGPEFLTYFQNEAQLDKSGLPSDRFFAERPEGSVSTLKIQRTQQEDSAVYLCASSWGHLSGANVLTFGAGSRLTVL.